Given below is one T cell receptor (beta chain) in context. Its antigen remains unknown. These data originate in a study of blood T cells in healthy people across ages. Notes on the study in general: Estimates of total diversity, which came from one million sequenced T cells, were considered to be underestimates. Measured against age, TCR beta diversity per million T cells decreased in a roughly linear manner.

A second PCR, run for roughly 7 to 11 cycles, used a sample-barcoded 5' primer plus a J-beta primer mix. TCRdb re-analysed the 5' RACE reads in MiXCR, keeping a single row per CDR3 protein. The data hold fewer than 800,000 distinct CDR3 sequences, with approximately 50% observed a single time. This CDR3 spans 15 amino acids. The trim removed 5 bases at V and 3 bases at J, leaving 6 bases unmatched. Germline loops: CDR1 LNHDA, CDR2 SQIVND (reference sequence). The chain recombines TRBV19 with TRBJ2-1; 8 nucleotides align to TRBD1. The sample consisted of blood. The TCR originated in an older woman in good health. CDR3: CASSAAGTGYNEQFF. CDR3 sequence (DNA): TGTGCCAGTAGTGCCGCCGGGACAGGCTACAATGAGCAGTTCTTC.